This TCR beta chain was observed in a study of T cell clonality in common variable immunodeficiency. Findings and limits, study-wide: Fewer TCRbeta clones were shared among CVID subjects than controls. Reportedly, TCR beta sequences from common variable immunodeficiency showed fewer deletions and N-nucleotide insertions.

Per germline, CDR1 SGHRS and CDR2 YFSETQ. CDR3 length: 15 amino acids. Assay: immunoSEQ multiplex PCR; the TCRdb copy retains only in-frame clones and omits some. In total the sample includes tens of thousands of clones, none of them seen once. This clone was recorded at least ten times. Its cognate antigen is unknown. The read ends 3 residues before the CDR3 terminus; that terminus is restored from the germline J gene. The TCR was taken from a person between 18 and 69 years old in good health. This chain joins TRBV5-1 and TRBJ1-4; tentative D call: TRBD1 (5 bases). Input material: peripheral blood mononuclear cells. CDR3 DNA, as far as it was read: TGCGCCAGCAGCTTGGCCCAGGGCTATAATTCACCA. Protein sequence: CASSLAQGYNSP. The full CDR3 protein reads CASSLAQGYNSPLFF.